The 13 T cell receptor beta chains listed next were all sequenced from one sample in a study of OX40 agonist ivuxolimab in advanced cancers. Profiled with immunoSEQ multiplex PCR; TCRdb holds only in-frame clones, not every one. The sample lists over 95,000 clones; roughly 95% were seen once. Here the sequenced sample was CD4+ or CD8+ T cells sorted from blood, taken in a trial of the OX40 agonist ivuxolimab. Source of these receptors: an adult with an advanced solid tumor such as melanoma, head and neck, liver or kidney cancer.

The chain has TRBV4-1 and TRBJ2-2; D not certain. Trimming stripped 3 bases from V and 6 bases from J, with 8 bases between. The CDR3 consists of 13 residues. Germline lookup yields CDR1 MGHRA and CDR2 YSYEKL. As DNA, the CDR3 is TGCGCCAGCAGCCAGGCTAGGTCCGGGGAGCTGTTTTTT. Translated: CASSQARSGELFF.

The CDR3 nucleotides are TGTGCCATCAGTGAGGGAGGGCCAGAGGATACGCAGTATTTT. Translating it yields CAISEGGPEDTQYF. This chain joins TRBV10-3 and TRBJ2-3; weak D call: TRBD2 (6 bases). Germline V CDR1 and CDR2: ENHRY, SYGVKD. Between the trimmed V and J ends, which lost 2 bases and 6 bases, there was a span of 12 bases. The CDR3 loop spans 14 amino acids.

The V call is TRBV27, the J call TRBJ2-7, with D possibly being TRBD2 (6 bases). The germline gives CDR1 MNHEY, CDR2 SMNVEV (reference sequence). The V and J ends lost 1 base and 1 base respectively, with 8 bases between them. The CDR3 covers 14 residues. CDR3 loop: CASSLYRESYEQYF. CDR3 coding DNA: TGTGCCAGCAGTTTATACCGGGAGTCCTACGAGCAGTACTTC.

The count of this clone is one. This chain uses TRBV7-3 with TRBJ2-1, with 10 positions matching TRBD2. The CDR3 contains 15 residues. With 3 bases clipped from V and 2 bases from J, the junction kept 1 base outside the gene matches. Germline V gene lookup returns CDR1 SGHTA and CDR2 FQGTGA. This CDR3 reads CASSFGTSAYNEQFF. CDR3 sequence (DNA): TGTGCCAGCAGCTTCGGGACTAGCGCCTACAATGAGCAGTTCTTC. The full variable domain, with the rest looked up from reference TRBV7-3 and TRBJ2-1, is GAGVSQTPSNKVTEKGKYVELRCDPISGHTALYWYRQSLGQGPEFLIYFQGTGAADDSGLPNDRFFAVRPEGSVSTLKIQRTERGDSAVYLCASSFGTSAYNEQFFGPGTRLTVL.

The rearrangement joins TRBV9 to TRBJ1-3; the D gene is possibly TRBD1 (6 bases). Germline CDR1 is SGDLS and CDR2 is YYNGEE. The CDR3 length is 13 residues. Trimming cost V 5 bases and J 9 bases, with 15 bases left between them. The CDR3 DNA follows: TGTGCCAGCAGGGACAGTGCGGAGGGCACCATATATTTT. It translates to CASRDSAEGTIYF. Complete variable domain (other parts from reference TRBV9 and TRBJ1-3): DSGVTQTPKHLITATGQRVTLRCSPRSGDLSVYWYQQSLDQGLQFLIQYYNGEERAKGNILERFSAQQFPDLHSELNLSSLELGDSALYFCASRDSAEGTIYFGEGSWLTVV.

The chain uses TRBV7-3 and TRBJ2-1; no firm D call. The CDR3 contains 14 residues. V was cut by 5 bases and J by 1 base, with 9 bases left in between. Germline CDR1 and CDR2: SGHTA and FQGTGA. Here the CDR3 DNA reads TGTGCCAGCAGCCCGACTGGATCCTACAATGAGCAGTTCTTC. It specifies CASSPTGSYNEQFF.

The chain employs TRBV7-9 and TRBJ2-4; TRBD2 might be the D (6 bases). The V end was cut by 3 bases, the J end by 6 bases, with 6 bases between. CDR3 length: 12 amino acids. Germline CDR1 and CDR2: SEHNR and FQNEAQ (reference sequence). DNA of the CDR3: TGTGCCAGCAGCTTGGGGGGAAACATTCAGTACTTC. Its protein product is CASSLGGNIQYF.

The rearrangement joins TRBV29-1 to TRBJ2-7; perhaps TRBD1 as D (6 bases). The CDR3 is 14 residues long. V gave up 7 bases and J gave up 3 bases, with 19 bases separating them. Germline CDR1 and CDR2: SQVTM and ANQGSEA. CDR3 loop: CSGSWGRILYEQYF. CDR3 coding DNA: TGCAGCGGGAGTTGGGGGCGAATCCTCTACGAGCAGTACTTC.

Here the CDR3 DNA reads TGTGCCAGCAGCCTGCCGGGACAGGGGGCTCATGAGCAGTTCTTC. Residues: CASSLPGQGAHEQFF. The chain employs TRBV11-3 and TRBJ2-1; 12 bases line up with TRBD1. In germline, CDR1 is SGHNT, CDR2 YENEEA. This CDR3 is 15 amino acids long. V gave up 5 bases and J gave up 8 bases; unmatched junction bases: 7.

The rearrangement joins TRBV28 to TRBJ2-7, with D tentatively TRBD2 (5 bases). The CDR3 consists of 15 residues. V was clipped by 4 bases and J by 3 bases, with 16 bases between them. Germline V lookup: CDR1 MDHEN, CDR2 SYDVKM. CDR3: CASSSPRRAGYEQYF. The CDR3 coding sequence is TGTGCCAGCAGTTCTCCTCGGCGGGCGGGCTACGAGCAGTACTTC.

This rearrangement joins TRBV4-3 to TRBJ2-1; TRBD2 agrees at 7 bases. Trimming took 0 bases from V and 9 from J; bases not matched to a gene: 17. The CDR3 runs 18 residues. CDR1 and CDR2 (germline): LGHNA, YSLEER. CDR3 DNA sequence: TGCGCCAGCAGCCAAGATCTCCCCGAAGTGGCGGGAGTTCTTGAGCAGTTCTTC. Protein: CASSQDLPEVAGVLEQFF.

The chain uses TRBV7-9 and TRBJ1-5, with D perhaps TRBD1 (6 bases). Trimming removed 8 bases from V and 7 bases from J, with 18 bases in between. This CDR3 has 14 residues. In germline, CDR1 is SEHNR, CDR2 FQNEAQ (reference sequence). DNA of the CDR3: TGTGCCAGCGCTGAGGGACACGGCGGGCAGCCCCAGCATTTT. It yields the protein CASAEGHGGQPQHF.

The table lists this clone with a count of one. J is TRBJ2-7 and V is TRBV5-5, with D perhaps matching TRBD2 (6 bases). The CDR3 extends over 11 amino acids. Deletions cut 5 bases from V and 4 bases from J, with 7 bases between. Germline CDR1 SGHKS, CDR2 YYEKEE (reference sequence). CDR3 sequence (DNA): TGTGCCAGCAGGGGGGGTTACGAGCAGTACTTC. Translated: CASRGGYEQYF. Full variable domain (outside the CDR3, taken from reference TRBV5-5 and TRBJ2-7): DAGVTQSPTHLIKTRGQQVTLRCSPISGHKSVSWYQQVLGQGPQFIFQYYEKEERGRGNFPDRFSARQFPNYSSELNVNALLLGDSALYLCASRGGYEQYFGPGTRLTVT.